This T cell receptor (beta chain) was captured by sequencing in a study of CD8 T cells in ankylosing spondylitis. The study's findings and limits: Researchers report that disease-linked clones proved CD8+ and relatively rare in peripheral blood.

The CDR3 sequence is 14 residues long. Trimming removed 6 bases from V and 4 bases from J; junction bases left unmatched: 8. Germline V gene data show CDR1 as MGHDK and CDR2 as SYGVNS. TCRdb called the 5' RACE reads again in MiXCR, with one record for every CDR3 protein. Of under 450,000 distinct CDR3 sequences in the sample, approximately 22% were seen once. This clonotype was detected a few times. Its specificity is not known. Sequenced material: blood, either unsorted or a sorted T cell fraction (not recorded which). J is TRBJ2-7 and V is TRBV25-1, with 8 bases that match TRBD2. This sequence was found in a male donor with ankylosing spondylitis or in good health (not recorded which). DNA of the CDR3: TGTGCCAGCAGGCCGTCGGGGGGGCGATACGAGCAGTACTTC. Its protein is CASRPSGGRYEQYF.